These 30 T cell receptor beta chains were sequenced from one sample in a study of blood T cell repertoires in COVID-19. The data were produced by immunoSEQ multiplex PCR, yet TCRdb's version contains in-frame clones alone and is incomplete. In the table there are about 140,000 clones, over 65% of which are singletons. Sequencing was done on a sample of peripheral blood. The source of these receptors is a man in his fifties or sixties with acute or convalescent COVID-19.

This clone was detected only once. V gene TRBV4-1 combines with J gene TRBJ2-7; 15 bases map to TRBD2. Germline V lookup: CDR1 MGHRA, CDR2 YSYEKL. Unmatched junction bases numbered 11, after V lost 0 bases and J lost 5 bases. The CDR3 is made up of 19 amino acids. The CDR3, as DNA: TGCGCCAGCAGCCAAGATCCGTCGGGACTAGCGGGGGGATCGAACGAGCAGTACTTC. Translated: CASSQDPSGLAGGSNEQYF.

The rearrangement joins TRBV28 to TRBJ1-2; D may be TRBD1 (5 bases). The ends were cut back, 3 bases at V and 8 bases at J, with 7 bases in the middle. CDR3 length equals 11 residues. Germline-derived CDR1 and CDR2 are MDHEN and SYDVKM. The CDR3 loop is CASSFWGGYTF. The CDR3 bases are TGTGCCAGCAGTTTCTGGGGCGGCTACACCTTC.

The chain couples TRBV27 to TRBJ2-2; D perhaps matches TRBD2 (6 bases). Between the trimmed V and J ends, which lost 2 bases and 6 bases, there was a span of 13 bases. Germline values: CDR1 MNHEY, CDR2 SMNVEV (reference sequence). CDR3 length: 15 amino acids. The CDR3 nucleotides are TGTGCCAGCAGTTTAGTTAGCGGATCAGCCGGGGAGCTGTTTTTT. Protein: CASSLVSGSAGELFF.

The CDR3 DNA is TGTGCCAGCAGTCGACCGGGACTCAGGACCTACGAGCAGTACTTC. It translates to CASSRPGLRTYEQYF. The J gene is TRBJ2-7, the V gene TRBV6-2 or TRBV6-3; TRBD2 might be the D (6 bases). The V gene lost 5 bases and the J gene lost 2 bases, with 16 bases spanning the gap. The length of the CDR3 is 15 residues. CDR1 is MNHEY and CDR2 is SVGEGT in the germline V gene.

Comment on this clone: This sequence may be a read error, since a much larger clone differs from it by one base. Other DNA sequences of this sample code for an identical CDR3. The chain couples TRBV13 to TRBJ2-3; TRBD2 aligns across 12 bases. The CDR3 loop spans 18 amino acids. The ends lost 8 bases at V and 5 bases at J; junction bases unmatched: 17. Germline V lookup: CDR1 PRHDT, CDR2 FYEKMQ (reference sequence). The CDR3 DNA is TGTGCCAGCCGCTCAAGGGCTAGCGGGGGGGCCGGGGGAGATACGCAGTATTTT. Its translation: CASRSRASGGAGGDTQYF. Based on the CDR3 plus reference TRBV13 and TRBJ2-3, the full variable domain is AAGVIQSPRHLIKEKRETATLKCYPIPRHDTVYWYQQGPGQDPQFLISFYEKMQSDKGSIPDRFSAQQFSDYHSELNMSSLELGDSALYFCASRSRASGGAGGDTQYFGPGTRLTVL.

CDR3 sequence reads: CASGLLPDTSSYEQYV. The CDR3 DNA reads as TGTGCTAGTGGTTTGCTCCCCGACACCAGCTCCTACGAGCAGTACGTC. This chain links TRBV12-5 with TRBJ2-7; D ambiguous. Per the germline V gene, CDR1 is LGHNT and CDR2 is FRNRAP. The CDR3 sequence is 16 residues long. With 2 bases removed from V and 0 bases from J, the gap between germline ends came to 14 bases.

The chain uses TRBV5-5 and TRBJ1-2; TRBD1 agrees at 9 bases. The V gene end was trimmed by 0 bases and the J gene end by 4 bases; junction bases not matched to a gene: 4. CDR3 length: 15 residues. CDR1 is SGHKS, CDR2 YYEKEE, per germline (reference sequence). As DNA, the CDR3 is TGTGCCAGCAGCTTGGCCGGGACAGGGACCTATGGCTACACCTTC. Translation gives CASSLAGTGTYGYTF.

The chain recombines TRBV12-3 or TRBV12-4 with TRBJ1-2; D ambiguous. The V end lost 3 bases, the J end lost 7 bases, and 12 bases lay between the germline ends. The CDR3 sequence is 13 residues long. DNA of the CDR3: TGTGCCAGCAGTTTTGGAAGAGAGGGTGGCTACACCTTC. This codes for CASSFGREGGYTF.

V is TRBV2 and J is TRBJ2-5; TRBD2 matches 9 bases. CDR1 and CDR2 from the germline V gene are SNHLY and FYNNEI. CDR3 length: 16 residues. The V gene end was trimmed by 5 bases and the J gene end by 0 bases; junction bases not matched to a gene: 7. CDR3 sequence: CASSSGTSGYQETQYF. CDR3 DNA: TGTGCCAGCAGTTCAGGCACTAGCGGGTACCAAGAGACCCAGTACTTC.

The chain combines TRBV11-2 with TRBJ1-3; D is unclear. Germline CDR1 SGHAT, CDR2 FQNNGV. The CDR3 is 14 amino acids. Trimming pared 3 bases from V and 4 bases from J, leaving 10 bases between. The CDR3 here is CASSLKPTGNTIYF. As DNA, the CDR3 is TGTGCCAGCAGCTTGAAGCCCACGGGAAACACCATATATTTT.

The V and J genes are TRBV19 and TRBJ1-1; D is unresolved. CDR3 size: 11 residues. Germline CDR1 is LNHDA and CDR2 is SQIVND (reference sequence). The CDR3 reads CVTRGNTEAFF. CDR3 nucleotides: TGTGTTACGAGAGGGAACACTGAAGCTTTCTTT.

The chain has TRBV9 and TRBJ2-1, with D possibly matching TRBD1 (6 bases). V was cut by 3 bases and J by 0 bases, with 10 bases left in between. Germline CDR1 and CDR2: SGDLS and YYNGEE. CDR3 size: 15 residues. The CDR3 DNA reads TGTGCCAGCAGCGCGGACAGTGGCTCCTACAATGAGCAGTTCTTC. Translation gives CASSADSGSYNEQFF.

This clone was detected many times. CDR3 in DNA: TGCAGTGCTAGTCTACCGGGACAGCTATATGGCTACACCTTC. Translating it yields CSASLPGQLYGYTF. V and J are TRBV20-1 and TRBJ1-2; 7 nucleotides line up with TRBD1. The CDR3 runs to 14 residues. Trimming removed 3 bases from V and 5 bases from J; junction bases left unmatched: 9. Per the germline V gene, CDR1 is DFQATT and CDR2 is SNEGSKA (reference sequence).

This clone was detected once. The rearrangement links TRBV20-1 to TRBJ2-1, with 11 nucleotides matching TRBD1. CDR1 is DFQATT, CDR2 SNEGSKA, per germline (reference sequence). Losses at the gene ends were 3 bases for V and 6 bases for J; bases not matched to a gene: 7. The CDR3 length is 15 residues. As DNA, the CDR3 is TGCAGTGCTAGTTCCTCGGGACAGGGGGTCAATGAGCAGTTCTTC. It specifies CSASSSGQGVNEQFF.

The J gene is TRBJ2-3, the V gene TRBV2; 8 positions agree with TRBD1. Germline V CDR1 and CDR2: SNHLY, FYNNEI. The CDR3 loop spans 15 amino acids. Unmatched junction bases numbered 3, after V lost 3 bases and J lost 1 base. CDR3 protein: CASSEGRGRTDTQYF. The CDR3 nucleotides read TGTGCCAGCAGTGAGGGCAGGGGGCGCACAGATACGCAGTATTTT.

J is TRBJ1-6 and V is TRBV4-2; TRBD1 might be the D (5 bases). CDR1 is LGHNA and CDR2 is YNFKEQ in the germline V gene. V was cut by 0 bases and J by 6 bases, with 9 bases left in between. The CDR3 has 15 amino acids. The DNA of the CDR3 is TGTGCCAGCAGCCAAGAGGGGAGGGGTAATTCACCCCTCCACTTT. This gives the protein CASSQEGRGNSPLHF.

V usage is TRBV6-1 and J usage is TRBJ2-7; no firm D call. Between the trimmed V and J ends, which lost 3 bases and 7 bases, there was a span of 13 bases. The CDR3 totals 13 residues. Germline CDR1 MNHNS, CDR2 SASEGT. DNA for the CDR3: TGTGCCAGCAGTGAGACACCCGAAAGGGAGCAGTACGTC. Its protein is CASSETPEREQYV.

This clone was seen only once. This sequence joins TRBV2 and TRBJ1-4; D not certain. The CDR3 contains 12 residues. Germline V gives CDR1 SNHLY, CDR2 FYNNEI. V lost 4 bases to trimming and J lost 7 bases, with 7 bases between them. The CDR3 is CASSGGREKLFF. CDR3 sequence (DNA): TGTGCCAGCAGTGGCGGTCGTGAAAAACTGTTTTTT.

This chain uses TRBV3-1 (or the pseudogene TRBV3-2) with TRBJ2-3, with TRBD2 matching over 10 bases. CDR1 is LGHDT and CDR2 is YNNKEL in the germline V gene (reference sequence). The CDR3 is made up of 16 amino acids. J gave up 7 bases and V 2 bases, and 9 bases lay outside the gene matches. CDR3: CASSQRQRGGRNTQYF. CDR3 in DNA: TGTGCCAGCAGCCAAAGACAGCGGGGGGGCCGGAATACGCAGTATTTT.

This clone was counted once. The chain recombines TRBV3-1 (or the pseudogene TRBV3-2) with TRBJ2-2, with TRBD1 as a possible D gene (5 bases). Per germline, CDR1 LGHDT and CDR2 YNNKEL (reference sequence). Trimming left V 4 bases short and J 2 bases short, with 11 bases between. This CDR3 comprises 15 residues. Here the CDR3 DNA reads TGTGCCAGCAGCCCCTATAGGGGTAACACCGGGGAGCTGTTTTTT. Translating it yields CASSPYRGNTGELFF.

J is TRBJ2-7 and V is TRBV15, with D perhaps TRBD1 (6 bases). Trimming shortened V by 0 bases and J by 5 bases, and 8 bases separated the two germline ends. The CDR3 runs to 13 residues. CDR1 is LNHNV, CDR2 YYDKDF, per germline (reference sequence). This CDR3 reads CATSRDRGDEQYV. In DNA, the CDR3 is TGTGCCACCAGCAGAGACAGGGGCGACGAGCAGTACGTC.

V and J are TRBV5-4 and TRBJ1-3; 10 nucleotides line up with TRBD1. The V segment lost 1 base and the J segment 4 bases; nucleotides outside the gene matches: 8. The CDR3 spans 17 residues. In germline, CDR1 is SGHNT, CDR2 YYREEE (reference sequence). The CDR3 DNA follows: TGTGCCAGCAGCTTGTTATTGGGACAGGGGTCCGGAAACACCATATATTTT. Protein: CASSLLLGQGSGNTIYF. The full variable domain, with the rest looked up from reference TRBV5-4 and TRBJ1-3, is ETGVTQSPTHLIKTRGQQVTLRCSSQSGHNTVSWYQQALGQGPQFIFQYYREEENGRGNFPPRFSGLQFPNYSSELNVNALELDDSALYLCASSLLLGQGSGNTIYFGEGSWLTVV.

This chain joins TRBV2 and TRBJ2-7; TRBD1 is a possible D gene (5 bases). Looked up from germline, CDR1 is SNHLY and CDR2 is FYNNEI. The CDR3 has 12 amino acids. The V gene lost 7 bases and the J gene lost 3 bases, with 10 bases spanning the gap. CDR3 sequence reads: CASNRQNYEQYF. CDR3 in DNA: TGTGCCAGCAACCGACAGAACTACGAGCAGTACTTC.

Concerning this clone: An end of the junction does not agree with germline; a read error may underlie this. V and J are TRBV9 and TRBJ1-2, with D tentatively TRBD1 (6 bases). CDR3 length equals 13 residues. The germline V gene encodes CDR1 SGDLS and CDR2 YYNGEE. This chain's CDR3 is CASSETRDNQLSF. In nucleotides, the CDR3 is TGTGCCAGCAGCGAAACCCGGGACAACCAGTTGTCCTTC.

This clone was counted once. CDR3 coding DNA: TGCGCCAGCAGCTCCTCCGGGACACCCCAAGAGACCCAGTACTTC. This translates into CASSSSGTPQETQYF. The chain has TRBV5-1 and TRBJ2-5; a weak D match, TRBD1 (6 bases). Trimming removed 3 bases from V and 1 base from J, with 13 bases in between. Germline CDR1 is SGHRS and CDR2 is YFSETQ. This CDR3 is 15 amino acids long.

The CDR3, as DNA: TGCGCCAGCAGCCCGACAGGGGATTTTAACTATGGCTACACCTTC. Its protein is CASSPTGDFNYGYTF. This chain uses TRBV5-1 with TRBJ1-2; 8 bases fit TRBD1. Germline CDR1 reads SGHRS; CDR2 reads YFSETQ. V was clipped by 4 bases and J by 1 base; unmatched bases: 6. The CDR3 totals 15 residues.

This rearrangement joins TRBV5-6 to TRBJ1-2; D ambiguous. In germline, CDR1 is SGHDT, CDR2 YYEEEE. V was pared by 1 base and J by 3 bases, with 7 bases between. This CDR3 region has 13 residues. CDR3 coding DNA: TGTGCCAGCAGCTTGCGTCAGTACTATGGCTACACCTTC. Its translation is CASSLRQYYGYTF. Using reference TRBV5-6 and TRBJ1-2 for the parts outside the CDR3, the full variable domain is DAGVTQSPTHLIKTRGQQVTLRCSPKSGHDTVSWYQQALGQGPQFIFQYYEEEERQRGNFPDRFSGHQFPNYSSELNVNALLLGDSALYLCASSLRQYYGYTFGSGTRLTVV.

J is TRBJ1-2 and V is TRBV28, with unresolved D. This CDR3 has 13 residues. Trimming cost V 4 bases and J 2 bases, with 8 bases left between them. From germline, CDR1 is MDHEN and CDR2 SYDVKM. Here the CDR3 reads CASSSTLNYGYTF. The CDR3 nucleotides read TGTGCCAGCAGTTCCACCCTAAACTATGGCTACACCTTC.

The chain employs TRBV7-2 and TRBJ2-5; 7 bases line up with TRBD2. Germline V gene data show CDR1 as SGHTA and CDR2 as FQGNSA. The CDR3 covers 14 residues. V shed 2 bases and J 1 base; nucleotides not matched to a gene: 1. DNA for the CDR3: TGTGCCAGCAGCTTATCGGGGGGCCAAGAGACCCAGTACTTC. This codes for CASSLSGGQETQYF.

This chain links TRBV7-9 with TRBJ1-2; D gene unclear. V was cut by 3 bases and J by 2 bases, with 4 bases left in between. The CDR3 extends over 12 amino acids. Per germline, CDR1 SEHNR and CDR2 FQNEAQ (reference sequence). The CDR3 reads CASSFTNYGYTF. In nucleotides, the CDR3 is TGTGCCAGCAGCTTCACAAACTATGGCTACACCTTC.